The T cell receptor beta chain described here comes from a study of Ad26.COV2.S vaccination and SARS-CoV-2 variants. Treatment denoted: roughly 20 received Ad26.COV2.S at low or high dose, single or two shots; roughly 5 received placebo; per-sample allocation not given. Samples analyzed were those drawn on day 63 after the first vaccine or placebo injection. Produced via immunoSEQ multiplex PCR; TCRdb's table is partial and in-frame only. The sample yields around 320,000 clones, around 90% seen once. This sequence was found in a person between 18 and 60 years old who received the Ad26.COV2.S COVID-19 vaccine or a placebo. This specimen was peripheral blood, taken in a trial of Ad26.COV2.S vaccine versus placebo.

The CDR3 DNA reads as TGTGCCAGCTCACCGGGGCGGGGATCAAGCTCTGGCTACACCTTC. Protein sequence: CASSPGRGSSSGYTF. The chain combines TRBV18 with TRBJ1-2; D possibly corresponds to TRBD1 (5 bases). Germline V gives CDR1 KGHSH, CDR2 LQKENI. This CDR3 is 15 amino acids long. Trimming pared 3 bases from V and 7 bases from J, leaving 18 bases between.